The 26 T cell receptor beta chains below all came from one sample that was sequenced in a study of cytomegalovirus exposure and HLA in healthy donors. PCR was performed using 60 Vbeta and 13 Jbeta primers. Some clones are missing from TCRdb's copy, which holds only in-frame ones; the method was immunoSEQ multiplex PCR. The data show over 110,000 clones, with over 75% seen just once and more than 2.5% held by the top ten. Source material: PBMCs. Receptor source: a male donor in good health and CMV-seronegative.

This rearrangement joins TRBV5-6 to TRBJ1-6; 7 bases are shared with TRBD1. J lost 9 bases, V lost 4 bases, and 1 base had no gene match. CDR3 length: 12 residues. Germline assignment: CDR1 SGHDT and CDR2 YYEEEE. The CDR3 DNA reads TGTGCCAGCAGCAGACAGGGTTCACCCCTCCACTTT. As protein: CASSRQGSPLHF. The full variable domain, its missing parts supplied by reference TRBV5-6 and TRBJ1-6, is DAGVTQSPTHLIKTRGQQVTLRCSPKSGHDTVSWYQQALGQGPQFIFQYYEEEERQRGNFPDRFSGHQFPNYSSELNVNALLLGDSALYLCASSRQGSPLHFGNGTRLTVT.

This chain connects TRBV30 to TRBJ2-6; TRBD1 aligns across 7 bases. Trimming took 2 bases from V and 4 from J; bases not matched to a gene: 5. The CDR3 spans 15 residues. The germline V gene encodes CDR1 GTSNPN and CDR2 SVGIG (reference sequence). The CDR3, as DNA: TGTGCCTGGAGTCTTACAGGGGTGGGGGCCAACGTCCTGACTTTC. It specifies CAWSLTGVGANVLTF.

The gene calls are TRBV19 and TRBJ2-1; D uncertain. CDR1 and CDR2 (germline): LNHDA, SQIVND (reference sequence). Trimming took off 11 bases at V and 1 base at J, with 15 bases between the two ends. This CDR3 region has 14 residues. CDR3 nucleotide sequence: TGTGCCGTGTCTCCCCTCAGATCCTACAATGAGCAGTTCTTC. Encoded protein: CAVSPLRSYNEQFF.

This clone appeared a few times. The rearrangement links TRBV4-3 to TRBJ1-1; a possible D gene is TRBD1 (5 bases). The CDR3 is 13 residues long. The germline CDR1 and CDR2 sequences are LGHNA and YSLEER. Trimming cost V 4 bases and J 8 bases, with 14 bases left between them. The CDR3 DNA reads as TGCGCCAGCAGCCCCCATCGGCAGGGCGAAGCTTTCTTT. Its translation: CASSPHRQGEAFF.

The rearrangement uses TRBV6-1 and TRBJ2-1, with TRBD1 matching 10 bases. The trim removed 3 bases at V and 4 bases at J, leaving 0 bases unmatched. This CDR3 is built from 14 residues. From germline, CDR1 is MNHNS and CDR2 SASEGT. CDR3 DNA sequence: TGTGCCAGCAGTGAGGACAGGGGGTACAATGAGCAGTTCTTC. This encodes CASSEDRGYNEQFF.

The J gene is TRBJ2-2, the V gene TRBV2; 8 positions match TRBD2. Germline CDR1 SNHLY, CDR2 FYNNEI. The CDR3 has 16 amino acids. Trimming at V came to 7 bases and at J to 2 bases, leaving 9 bases not matched to a gene. The chain's CDR3 is CASNLAGGSNTGELFF. Written as DNA, the CDR3 is TGTGCCAGCAATTTGGCGGGAGGTTCAAACACCGGGGAGCTGTTTTTT.

The rearrangement joins TRBV2 to TRBJ2-1; no clear D gene. Trimming pared 3 bases from V and 14 bases from J, leaving 14 bases between. Germline V lookup: CDR1 SNHLY, CDR2 FYNNEI. This CDR3 has 12 residues. CDR3 DNA sequence: TGTGCCAGCAGTGAGGGTCTTGCGGAAGAGTTCTTC. The encoded protein is CASSEGLAEEFF.

The chain has TRBV4-3 and TRBJ2-7; no reliable D call. The germline CDR1 and CDR2 sequences are LGHNA and YSLEER. The V end was cut by 0 bases, the J end by 7 bases, with 13 bases between. The CDR3 contains 14 residues. The CDR3 protein is CASSQDISEWEQYF. The CDR3 bases are TGCGCCAGCAGCCAAGATATCTCCGAGTGGGAGCAGTACTTC.

V gene TRBV13 combines with J gene TRBJ2-1; 10 bases map to TRBD2. The CDR3 totals 15 residues. V trimming: 4 bases; J trimming: 6 bases; junction bases outside the gene matches: 6. Germline V gene lookup returns CDR1 PRHDT and CDR2 FYEKMQ (reference sequence). This CDR3 is CASSWSSGRRNEQFF. DNA of the CDR3: TGTGCCAGCAGCTGGTCTAGCGGGAGACGCAATGAGCAGTTCTTC.

The chain recombines TRBV28 with TRBJ2-2; 8 bases are a match to TRBD2. The CDR3 has 15 residues. In germline, CDR1 is MDHEN, CDR2 SYDVKM. Trimming at V came to 4 bases and at J to 3 bases, leaving 4 bases not matched to a gene. The CDR3 region has the DNA TGTGCCAGCAGTTCCGGGACTAGGGACACCGGGGAGCTGTTTTTT. Amino acid sequence: CASSSGTRDTGELFF. The full variable domain, rest sourced from reference TRBV28 and TRBJ2-2, is DVKVTQSSRYLVKRTGEKVFLECVQDMDHENMFWYRQDPGLGLRLIYFSYDVKMKEKGDIPEGYSVSREKKERFSLILESASTNQTSMYLCASSSGTRDTGELFFGEGSRLTVL.

This clone has more than one count but fewer than ten. This chain joins TRBV5-5 and TRBJ1-1; tentative D call: TRBD1 (5 bases). Trimming took 3 bases from V and 1 from J, leaving 7 bases between them. CDR1 SGHKS and CDR2 YYEKEE come from the germline V gene (reference sequence). The CDR3 is made up of 13 amino acids. CDR3 coding DNA: TGTGCCAGCAGCTGGGGCTCGAACACTGAAGCTTTCTTT. Its protein is CASSWGSNTEAFF.

This clone was counted once. Distinct nucleotide sequences in the sample also encode this CDR3. The chain uses TRBV30 and TRBJ2-1; tentative D call: TRBD2 (5 bases). V was shortened by 0 bases and J by 7 bases, with 7 bases between the two germline ends. Germline loops: CDR1 GTSNPN, CDR2 SVGIG (reference sequence). CDR3 length: 12 amino acids. The CDR3 loop reads CAWSVRGNEQFF. CDR3 sequence (DNA): TGTGCCTGGAGTGTACGAGGGAATGAGCAGTTCTTC.

The chain is built from TRBV2 and TRBJ2-5; maybe TRBD2 (5 bases). CDR1 and CDR2 from the germline V gene are SNHLY and FYNNEI. V shed 7 bases and J shed 2 bases, with 8 bases lying between them. The CDR3 extends over 12 amino acids. The CDR3 bases are TGTGCCAGCACTAGCTGGCAAGAGACCCAGTACTTC. Residues: CASTSWQETQYF.

The chain couples TRBV11-2 to TRBJ2-3; tentatively, D is TRBD2 (6 bases). The CDR3 runs to 14 residues. Per the germline V gene, CDR1 is SGHAT and CDR2 is FQNNGV. V was clipped by 3 bases and J by 6 bases, with 13 bases between them. The CDR3 coding sequence is TGTGCCAGCAGCTTCGGCGGGGTGGGGGATACGCAGTATTTT. This sequence encodes CASSFGGVGDTQYF.

CDR3 coding DNA: TGTGCCAGCAGTTCAACAGGGGGCGCGGAAGCTTTCTTT. Amino acids: CASSSTGGAEAFF. This chain joins TRBV6-5 and TRBJ1-1; 9 bases match TRBD1. Germline V gene sequence: CDR1 MNHEY, CDR2 SVGAGI. V shed 4 bases and J 8 bases; nucleotides not matched to a gene: 5. The CDR3 is 13 amino acids.

This clone was counted a few times. The chain uses TRBV5-4 and TRBJ1-2; 7 bases match TRBD1. The CDR3 spans 14 residues. V lost 4 bases to trimming and J lost 4 bases; unmatched junction nucleotides: 7. Germline V gene data show CDR1 as SGHNT and CDR2 as YYREEE (reference sequence). CDR3 in amino acids: CASSLGDSFYGYTF. CDR3 coding DNA: TGTGCCAGCAGCCTGGGGGACAGTTTCTATGGCTACACCTTC.

The chain joins TRBV18 to TRBJ2-4; 7 positions agree with TRBD2. Trimming took 3 bases from V and 2 from J; bases not matched to a gene: 4. Germline assignment: CDR1 KGHSH and CDR2 LQKENI. The CDR3 has 15 amino acids. CDR3 amino acids: CASSPRGGSKNIQYF. The CDR3 DNA reads as TGTGCCAGCTCACCCCGCGGGGGTTCCAAAAACATTCAGTACTTC.

The genes are TRBV28 and TRBJ2-7; TRBD1 matches 7 bases. The V segment lost 6 bases and the J segment 1 base; nucleotides outside the gene matches: 9. The CDR3 sequence is 15 residues long. In germline, CDR1 is MDHEN, CDR2 SYDVKM. The CDR3 spells CASSLPTGMSYEQYF. The DNA for the CDR3 is TGTGCCAGCAGCCTTCCGACAGGGATGTCCTACGAGCAGTACTTC.

CDR3: CASTGLAAKSSYNEQFF. CDR3 coding DNA: TGTGCCAGCACGGGACTAGCCGCGAAAAGCTCCTACAATGAGCAGTTCTTC. The V gene is TRBV27, the J gene TRBJ2-1; TRBD2 matches 9 bases. V lost 7 bases and J lost 0; bases outside the gene matches: 10. The CDR3 totals 17 residues. Looked up from germline, CDR1 is MNHEY and CDR2 is SMNVEV (reference sequence).

A few counts support this clone. This CDR3 is CASAPGLAGGEQYF. The CDR3 DNA follows: TGTGCCAGCGCGCCGGGACTAGCGGGAGGCGAGCAGTACTTC. The chain links TRBV25-1 to TRBJ2-7, with 15 nucleotides matching TRBD2. J gave up 6 bases and V 8 bases, and 5 bases lay outside the gene matches. The CDR3 contains 14 residues. CDR1 and CDR2 (germline): MGHDK, SYGVNS.

The chain carries TRBV14 and TRBJ2-5; D not resolved. Trimming took 1 base from V and 4 from J, leaving 4 bases between them. CDR1 and CDR2 (germline): SGHDN, FVKESK. CDR3 size: 12 residues. In DNA, the CDR3 is TGTGCCAGCAGCCAAGGTCGAGAGACCCAGTACTTC. The encoded protein is CASSQGRETQYF.

V and J are TRBV29-1 and TRBJ2-7; TRBD1 matches 9 bases. Germline V gives CDR1 SQVTM, CDR2 ANQGSEA. V trimming: 6 bases; J trimming: 0 bases; junction bases outside the gene matches: 3. The CDR3 runs to 13 residues. The CDR3: CSVETGGSYEQYF. CDR3 sequence (DNA): TGCAGCGTGGAGACAGGGGGCTCCTACGAGCAGTACTTC.

The V gene is TRBV11-3, the J gene TRBJ2-5; D unclear. CDR1 is SGHNT and CDR2 is YENEEA in the germline V gene. Deletions cut 1 base from V and 7 bases from J, with 13 bases between. The CDR3 is 14 amino acids. CDR3: CASSLGPTPGTQYF. The CDR3 bases are TGTGCCAGCAGCTTAGGTCCTACCCCGGGGACCCAGTACTTC.

This rearrangement joins TRBV5-1 to TRBJ1-4; 8 bases map to TRBD1. Germline CDR1 is SGHRS and CDR2 is YFSETQ. CDR3 length equals 16 residues. V gave up 2 bases and J gave up 7 bases; unmatched junction bases: 10. The CDR3 DNA sequence: TGCGCCAGCAGCTTTGACCCGACAGGGGTGGGTGAAAAACTGTTTTTT. It codes for CASSFDPTGVGEKLFF.

The table lists this clone with a count of one. This chain connects TRBV4-3 to TRBJ2-1, with 7 bases that match TRBD2. The germline gives CDR1 LGHNA, CDR2 YSLEER. J lost 1 base, V lost 6 bases, and 6 bases had no gene match. The CDR3 consists of 15 residues. CDR3 sequence (DNA): TGCGCCAGCAGATCGACGGGAGGATCCTACAATGAGCAGTTCTTC. The encoded protein is CASRSTGGSYNEQFF.

CDR3 in amino acids: CSAADRGNYGYTF. The CDR3 nucleotides read TGCAGCGCTGCGGACAGGGGTAACTATGGCTACACCTTC. The V gene is TRBV29-1, the J gene TRBJ1-2, with 9 positions matching TRBD1. The CDR3 loop spans 13 amino acids. CDR1 is SQVTM and CDR2 is ANQGSEA in the germline V gene. The ends lost 7 bases at V and 1 base at J; junction bases unmatched: 4. Using reference TRBV29-1 and TRBJ1-2 for the parts outside the CDR3, the full variable domain is SAVISQKPSRDICQRGTSLTIQCQVDSQVTMMFWYRQQPGQSLTLIATANQGSEATYESGFVIDKFPISRPNLTFSTLTVSNMSPEDSSIYLCSAADRGNYGYTFGSGTRLTVV.